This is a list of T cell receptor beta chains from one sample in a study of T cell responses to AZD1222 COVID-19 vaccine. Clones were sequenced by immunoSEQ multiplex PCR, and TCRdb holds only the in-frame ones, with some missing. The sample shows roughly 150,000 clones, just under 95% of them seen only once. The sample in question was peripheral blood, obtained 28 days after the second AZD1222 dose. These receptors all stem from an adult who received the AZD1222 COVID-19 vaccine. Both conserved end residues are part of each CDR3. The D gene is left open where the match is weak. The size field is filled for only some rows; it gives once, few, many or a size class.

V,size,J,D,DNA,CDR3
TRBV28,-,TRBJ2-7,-,TGTGCCAGCAGTTTATATGGCCCCTCGGTAGTGGACGAGCAGTACTTC,CASSLYGPSVVDEQYF
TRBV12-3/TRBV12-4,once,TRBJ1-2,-,TGTGCCAGCAGTTTGGGGCAGAACTATGGCTACACCTTC,CASSLGQNYGYTF
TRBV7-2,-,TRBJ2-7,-,TGTGCCAGCAGCCTGCCGCAACCCTCCTACGAGCAGTACTTC,CASSLPQPSYEQYF
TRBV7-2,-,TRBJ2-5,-,TGTGCCAGCAGCTTCAATGGCATGGGTGGCCAGTACTTC,CASSFNGMGGQYF
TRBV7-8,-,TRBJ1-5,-,TGTGCCAGCAGCCCAGAGGGAAGCAATCAGCCCCAGCATTTT,CASSPEGSNQPQHF
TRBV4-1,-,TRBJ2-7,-,TGCGCCAGCAGCCAGGGCAGGGGGGTTCTCGACGAGCAGTACTTC,CASSQGRGVLDEQYF
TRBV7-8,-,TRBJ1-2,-,TGTGCCAGCAGCTTAACTCGGCTGATGGGCTATGGCTACACCTTC,CASSLTRLMGYGYTF
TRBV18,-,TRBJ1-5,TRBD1,TGTGCCAGCTCACCTGGGACAGGCAATCAGCCCCAGCATTTT,CASSPGTGNQPQHF
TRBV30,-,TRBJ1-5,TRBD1,TGTGCCTGGAGTGGACAGGGTGGTCAGCCCCAGCATTTT,CAWSGQGGQPQHF
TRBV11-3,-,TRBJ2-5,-,TGTGCCAGCTCCGGATATAACAGCCAAGAGACCCAGTACTTC,CASSGYNSQETQYF
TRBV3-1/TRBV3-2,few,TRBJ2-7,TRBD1,TGTGCCAGCAGTGGCAGAACAGGGGCCTACGAGCAGTACTTC,CASSGRTGAYEQYF
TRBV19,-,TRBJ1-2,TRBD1,TGTGCCAGTATCCCGGAAGGACAGGGGAATGGCTACACCTTC,CASIPEGQGNGYTF
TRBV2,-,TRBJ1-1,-,TGTGCCACCTCCAGTGGGGAAGCTTTCTTT,CATSSGEAFF
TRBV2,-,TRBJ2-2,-,TGTGGGCAGAAGAACACCGGGGAGCTGTTTTTT,CGQKNTGELFF
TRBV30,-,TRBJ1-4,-,TGTGCCTGGAGCCCTGGGCAGGGAGGAGGCGAAAAACTGTTTTTT,CAWSPGQGGGEKLFF
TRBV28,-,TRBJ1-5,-,TGTGCCAGCAGTTTAACGGTTTGGTATAGCAATCAGCCCCAGCATTTT,CASSLTVWYSNQPQHF
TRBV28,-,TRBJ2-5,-,TGTGCCAGCAGTTCTCAACAGGGTCCTCAAGAGACCCAGTACTTC,CASSSQQGPQETQYF
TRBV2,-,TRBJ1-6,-,TGTGCCAGCAGTGTCCAGGGGTTGCAATCACCCCTCCACTTT,CASSVQGLQSPLHF
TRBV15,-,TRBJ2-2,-,TGTGCCACCAGCTTCAGGGCAAACACCGGGGAGCTGTTTTTT,CATSFRANTGELFF
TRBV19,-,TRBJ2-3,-,TGTGCCAGTTTCGCTTATACGCAGTATTTT,CASFAYTQYF
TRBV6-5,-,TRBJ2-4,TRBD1,TGTGCCAGCAGTCGACAGGGTTTAGACATTCAGTACTTC,CASSRQGLDIQYF
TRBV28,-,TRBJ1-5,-,TGTGCCAGCGGCACTACTGGGGGCCAGCCCCAGCATTTT,CASGTTGGQPQHF
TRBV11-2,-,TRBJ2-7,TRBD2,TGTGCCAGCAGCCGTAGCGGGGTAGGGCTCTACGAGCAGTACTTC,CASSRSGVGLYEQYF
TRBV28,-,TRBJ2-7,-,TGTGCCAGCAGTTTCGGGGGCCGCTACGAGCAGTACTTC,CASSFGGRYEQYF
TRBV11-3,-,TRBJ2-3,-,TGTGCCAGCAGCCCTAACACAGATACGCAGTATTTT,CASSPNTDTQYF
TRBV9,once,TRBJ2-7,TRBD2,TGTGCCAGCAGCGTATTGGGGGGACTAGGGGCGAGGCAGTACTTC,CASSVLGGLGARQYF
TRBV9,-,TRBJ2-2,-,TGTGCCAGCAGCGTGAGGAGTGGAGGCCTTGGCACCGGGGAGCTGTTTTTT,CASSVRSGGLGTGELFF
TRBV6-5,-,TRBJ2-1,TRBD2,TGTGCCAGCAAATATAGCGGGGGGGCCTTTGAGCAGTTCTTC,CASKYSGGAFEQFF
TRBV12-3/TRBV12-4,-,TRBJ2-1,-,TGTGCCAGCAAAAAGACAGTCTACAATGAGCAGTTCTTC,CASKKTVYNEQFF
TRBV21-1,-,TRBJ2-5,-,TGTGCCAGCAGCGAAAGACTAGCGGAGACCCAGTACTTC,CASSERLAETQYF
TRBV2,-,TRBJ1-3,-,TGTGCCAGCAGTGGAGAGGGGGCTGGAAACACCATATATTTT,CASSGEGAGNTIYF
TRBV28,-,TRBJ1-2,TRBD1,TGTGCCAGCGCCTACGGGACAGGGAATGGCTACACCTTC,CASAYGTGNGYTF
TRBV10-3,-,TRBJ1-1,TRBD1,TGTGCCATCGGGGGGACAGGGGCTTCTGAAGCTTTCTTT,CAIGGTGASEAFF
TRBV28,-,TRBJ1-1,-,TGTGCCAGCAGTTTATTGGGCACTGAAGCTTTCTTT,CASSLLGTEAFF
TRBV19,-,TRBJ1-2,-,TGTGCCAGTAGTAACGGCCCCGGGGGGAACAACTATGGCTACACCTTC,CASSNGPGGNNYGYTF
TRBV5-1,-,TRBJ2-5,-,TGCGCCAGCAGGAACCAAGAGACCCAGTACTTC,CASRNQETQYF
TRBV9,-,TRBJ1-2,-,TGTGCCAGCAGCGTAATCTCCGGGGATAAGAGTGGCTACACCTTC,CASSVISGDKSGYTF
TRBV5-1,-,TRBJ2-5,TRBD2,TGCGCCAGCACGCTAGCGGGGATGAAGACCCAGTACTTC,CASTLAGMKTQYF
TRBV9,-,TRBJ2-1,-,TGTGCCAGCAGCGTAGGACAGGGAGGATCTTACAATGAGCAGTTCTTC,CASSVGQGGSYNEQFF
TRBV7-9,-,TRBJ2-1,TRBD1,TGTGCCAGCAGCCCAGAACGGGACAGGGAGGTCCAGGGGCAGTTCTTC,CASSPERDREVQGQFF
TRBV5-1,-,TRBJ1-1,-,TGCGCCAGCAGCTTTATTGGTGGGCGGGGGACTGAAGCTTTCTTT,CASSFIGGRGTEAFF
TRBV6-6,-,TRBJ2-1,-,TGTGCCAGCAGTGAGCCCCCCAATTTGCTCTTC,CASSEPPNLLF
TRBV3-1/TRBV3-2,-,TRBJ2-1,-,TGTGCCAGCAGCCAAGACAGGTCGGGCTACAATGAGCAGTTCTTC,CASSQDRSGYNEQFF
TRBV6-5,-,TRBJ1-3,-,TGTGCCAGCACACATGGAAACACCATATATTTT,CASTHGNTIYF
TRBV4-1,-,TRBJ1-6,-,TGCGCCAGCAGCACCGAGGGGTACCCACCCCTCCACTTT,CASSTEGYPPLHF
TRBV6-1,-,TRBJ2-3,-,TGTGCCAGCAGTGATGGAGGGTTGAGCACAGATACGCAGTATTTT,CASSDGGLSTDTQYF
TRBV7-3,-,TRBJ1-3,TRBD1,TGTGCCAGCAGCTTGGACAGGGGCCCTGGAAACACCATATATTTT,CASSLDRGPGNTIYF
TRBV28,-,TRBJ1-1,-,TGTGCCAGCAGTTTACAGCACACTGAAGCTTTCTTT,CASSLQHTEAFF
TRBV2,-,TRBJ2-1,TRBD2,TGTGCCAGCACTAGGCGGGGGGGGCCCGGCAATGAGCAGTTCTTC,CASTRRGGPGNEQFF
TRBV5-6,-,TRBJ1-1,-,TGTGCCAGCAGCCTCTACAAGAACACTGAAGCTTTCTTT,CASSLYKNTEAFF
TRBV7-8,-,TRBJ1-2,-,TGTGCCAGCAGCTTAGCGCTCGGACCCGACTATGGCTACACCTTC,CASSLALGPDYGYTF
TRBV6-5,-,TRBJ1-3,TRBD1,TGTGCCAGCAGTTACTCCGGACAGGGGGCGGGAAACACCATATATTTT,CASSYSGQGAGNTIYF
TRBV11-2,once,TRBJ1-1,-,TGTGCCAGCAGCCGCAACATAGCGAACACTGAAGCTTTCTTT,CASSRNIANTEAFF
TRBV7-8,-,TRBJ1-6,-,TGTGCCAGCAGCTTTAGCTGGGGGCAGAATTCACCCCTCCACTTT,CASSFSWGQNSPLHF
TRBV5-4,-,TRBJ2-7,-,TGTGCCAGCAGCTCGGGACTTCGGTACGAGCAGTACTTC,CASSSGLRYEQYF